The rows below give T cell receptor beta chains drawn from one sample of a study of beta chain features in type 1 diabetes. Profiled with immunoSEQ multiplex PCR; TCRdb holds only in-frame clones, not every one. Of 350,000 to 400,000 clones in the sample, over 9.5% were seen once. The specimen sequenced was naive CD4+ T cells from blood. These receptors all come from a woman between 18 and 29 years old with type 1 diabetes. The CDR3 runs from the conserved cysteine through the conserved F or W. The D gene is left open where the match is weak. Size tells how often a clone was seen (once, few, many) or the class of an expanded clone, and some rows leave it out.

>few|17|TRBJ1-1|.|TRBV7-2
CASSLEAGPRMNTEAFF
TGTGCCAGCAGCTTAGAGGCGGGACCCCGGATGAACACTGAAGCTTTCTTT
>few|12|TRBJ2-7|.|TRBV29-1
CSVPGSSYEQYF
TGCAGCGTTCCGGGAAGTTCCTACGAGCAGTACTTC
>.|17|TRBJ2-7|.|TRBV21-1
CASLYASRSGRAHEQYF
TGTGCCAGCCTTTACGCGTCCCGGAGCGGGAGAGCCCACGAGCAGTACTTC
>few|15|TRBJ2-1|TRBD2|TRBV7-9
CASSPSGEKYNEQFF
TGTGCCAGCAGCCCCAGCGGGGAGAAGTACAATGAGCAGTTCTTC
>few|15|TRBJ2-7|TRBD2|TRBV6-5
CASSLGTSGAYEQYF
TGTGCCAGCAGTCTTGGGACTAGCGGGGCTTACGAGCAGTACTTC
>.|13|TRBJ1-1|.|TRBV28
CASSLTVNTEAFF
TGTGCCAGCAGTTTGACAGTGAACACTGAAGCTTTCTTT
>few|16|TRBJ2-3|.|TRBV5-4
CASSPVGARPTDTQYF
TGTGCCAGCAGTCCGGTCGGAGCGAGACCCACAGATACGCAGTATTTT
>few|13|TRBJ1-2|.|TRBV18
CASSTGQIYGYTF
TGTGCCAGCTCAACAGGACAGATCTATGGCTACACCTTC
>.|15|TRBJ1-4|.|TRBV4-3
CASSQDRRGGEKLFF
TGCGCCAGCAGCCAAGATCGGAGGGGAGGGGAAAAACTGTTTTTT
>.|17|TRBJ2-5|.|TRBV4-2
CASSPRRGGWMGETQYF
TGTGCCAGCAGCCCCAGGAGGGGGGGATGGATGGGGGAGACCCAGTACTTC
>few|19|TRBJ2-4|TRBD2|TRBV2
CASSPGPRGGVLSKNIQYF
TGTGCCAGCAGTCCCGGTCCGCGGGGGGGCGTCTTGTCCAAAAACATTCAGTACTTC
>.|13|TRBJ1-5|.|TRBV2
CASALGGPQPQHF
TGTGCCAGCGCATTGGGGGGACCCCAGCCCCAGCATTTT
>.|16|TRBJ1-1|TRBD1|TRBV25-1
CASSESGTGRRAEAFF
TGTGCCAGCAGTGAATCGGGGACAGGGAGAAGGGCTGAAGCTTTCTTT
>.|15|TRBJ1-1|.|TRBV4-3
CASSQAAGWGTEAFF
TGCGCCAGCAGCCAAGCGGCAGGGTGGGGCACTGAAGCTTTCTTT
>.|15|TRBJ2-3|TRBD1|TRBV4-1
CASSQTDRATDTQYF
TGCGCCAGCAGCCAAACGGACAGGGCGACAGATACGCAGTATTTT